This TCR beta chain came from a study of cytomegalovirus exposure and HLA in healthy donors. The primer mix had 60 Vbeta and 13 Jbeta primers. The method was immunoSEQ multiplex PCR; TCRdb's version includes in-frame clones alone and lacks a portion of them. The sample includes 90,000 to 130,000 clones, 80% of them seen just once. Sequencing was performed on PBMCs. This receptor was identified in a woman aged 60-75 years in good health and CMV-seropositive.

The CDR3 loop reads CASSLLGQGLYGYTF. In DNA form, the CDR3 reads TGTGCCAGCAGCTTGTTGGGACAGGGACTCTATGGCTACACCTTC. V usage is TRBV5-5 and J usage is TRBJ1-2; 9 bases match TRBD1. The junction had 5 bases not matched to a gene; V was cut back by 1 base and J by 4 bases. Germline V lookup: CDR1 SGHKS, CDR2 YYEKEE (reference sequence). The CDR3 extends over 15 amino acids.